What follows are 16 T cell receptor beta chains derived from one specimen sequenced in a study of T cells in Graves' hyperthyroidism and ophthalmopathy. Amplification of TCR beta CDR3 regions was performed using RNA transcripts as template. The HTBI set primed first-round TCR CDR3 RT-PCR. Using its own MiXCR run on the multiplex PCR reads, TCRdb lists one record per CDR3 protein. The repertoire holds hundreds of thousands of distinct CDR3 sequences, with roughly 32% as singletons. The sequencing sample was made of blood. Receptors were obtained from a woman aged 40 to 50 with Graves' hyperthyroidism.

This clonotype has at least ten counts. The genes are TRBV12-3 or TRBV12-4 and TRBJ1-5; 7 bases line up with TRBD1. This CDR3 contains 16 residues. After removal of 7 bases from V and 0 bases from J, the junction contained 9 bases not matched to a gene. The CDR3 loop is CASTGTASASNQPQHF. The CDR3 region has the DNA TGTGCCAGCACCGGGACAGCTAGTGCTAGCAATCAGCCCCAGCATTTT.

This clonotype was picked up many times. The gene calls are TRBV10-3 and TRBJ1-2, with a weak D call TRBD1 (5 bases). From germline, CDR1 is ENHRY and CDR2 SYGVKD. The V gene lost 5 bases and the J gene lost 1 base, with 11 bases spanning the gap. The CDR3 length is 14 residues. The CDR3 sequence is CAISSGLGNYGYTF. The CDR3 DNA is TGTGCCATCAGTTCGGGACTGGGTAACTATGGCTACACCTTC.

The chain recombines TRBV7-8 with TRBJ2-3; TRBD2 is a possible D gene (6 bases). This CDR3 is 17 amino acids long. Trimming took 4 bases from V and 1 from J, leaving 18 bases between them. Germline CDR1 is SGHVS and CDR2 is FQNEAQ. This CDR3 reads CASSSNWGRRGTDTQYF. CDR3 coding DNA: TGTGCCAGCAGCTCAAATTGGGGGAGGAGGGGCACAGATACGCAGTATTTT. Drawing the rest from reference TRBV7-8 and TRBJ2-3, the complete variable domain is GAGVSQSPRYKVAKRGQDVALRCDPISGHVSLFWYQQALGQGPEFLTYFQNEAQLDKSGLPSDRFFAERPEGSVSTLKIQRTQQEDSAVYLCASSSNWGRRGTDTQYFGPGTRLTVL.

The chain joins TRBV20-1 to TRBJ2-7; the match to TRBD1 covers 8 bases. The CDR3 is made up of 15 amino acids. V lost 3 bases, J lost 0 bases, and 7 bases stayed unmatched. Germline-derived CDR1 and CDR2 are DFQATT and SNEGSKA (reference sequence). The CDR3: CSASMGQATSYEQYF. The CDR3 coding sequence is TGCAGTGCTAGCATGGGACAGGCGACCTCCTACGAGCAGTACTTC.

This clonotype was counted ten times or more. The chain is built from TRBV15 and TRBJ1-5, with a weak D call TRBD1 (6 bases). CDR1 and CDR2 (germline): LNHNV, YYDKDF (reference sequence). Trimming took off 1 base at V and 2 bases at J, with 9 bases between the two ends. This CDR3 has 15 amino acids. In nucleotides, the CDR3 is TGTGCCACCAGCAGAGCAGGACAGCGCAATCAGCCCCAGCATTTT. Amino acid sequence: CATSRAGQRNQPQHF.

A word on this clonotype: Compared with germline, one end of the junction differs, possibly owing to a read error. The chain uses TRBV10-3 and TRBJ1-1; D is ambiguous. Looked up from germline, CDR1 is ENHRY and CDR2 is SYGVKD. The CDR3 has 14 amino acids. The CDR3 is CVVRDRGGNTEAFF. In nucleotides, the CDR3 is TGTGTCGTACGTGACCGCGGTGGGAACACTGAGGCTTTCTTT.

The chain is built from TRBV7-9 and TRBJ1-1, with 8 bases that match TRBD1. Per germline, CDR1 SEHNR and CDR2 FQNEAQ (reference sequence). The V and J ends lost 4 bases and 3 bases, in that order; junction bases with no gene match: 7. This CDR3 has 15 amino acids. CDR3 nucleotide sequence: TGTGCCAGCAGCTCACCGGGACAGGTTTACACTGAAGCTTTCTTT. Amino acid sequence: CASSSPGQVYTEAFF.

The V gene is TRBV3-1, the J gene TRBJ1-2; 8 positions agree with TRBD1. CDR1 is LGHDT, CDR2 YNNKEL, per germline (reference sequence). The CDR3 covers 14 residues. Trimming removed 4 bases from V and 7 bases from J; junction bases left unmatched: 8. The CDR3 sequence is CASSLTDRAGGYTF. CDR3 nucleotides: TGTGCCAGCAGCCTGACGGACAGGGCGGGTGGCTACACCTTC.

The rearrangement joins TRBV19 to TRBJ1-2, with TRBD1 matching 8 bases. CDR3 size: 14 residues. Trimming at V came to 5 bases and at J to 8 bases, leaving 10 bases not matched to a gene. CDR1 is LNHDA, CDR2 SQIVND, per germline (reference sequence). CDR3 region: CASSWLQGAVGYTF. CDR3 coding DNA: TGTGCCAGTAGTTGGCTCCAGGGGGCGGTCGGCTACACCTTC. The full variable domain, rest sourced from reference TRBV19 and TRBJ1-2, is DGGITQSPKYLFRKEGQNVTLSCEQNLNHDAMYWYRQDPGQGLRLIYYSQIVNDFQKGDIAEGYSVSREKKESFPLTVTSAQKNPTAFYLCASSWLQGAVGYTFGSGTRLTVV.

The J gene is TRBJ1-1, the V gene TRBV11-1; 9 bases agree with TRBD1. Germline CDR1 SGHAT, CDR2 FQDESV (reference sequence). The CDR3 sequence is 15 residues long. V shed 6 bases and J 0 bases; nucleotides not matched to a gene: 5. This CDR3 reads CASRKQGAVNTEAFF. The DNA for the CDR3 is TGTGCCAGCAGAAAACAGGGGGCGGTGAACACTGAAGCTTTCTTT.

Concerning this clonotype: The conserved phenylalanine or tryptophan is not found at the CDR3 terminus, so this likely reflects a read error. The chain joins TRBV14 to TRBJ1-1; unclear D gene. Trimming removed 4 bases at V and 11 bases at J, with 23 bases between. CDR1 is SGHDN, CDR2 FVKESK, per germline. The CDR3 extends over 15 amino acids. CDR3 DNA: TGTGCCAGCAGCCCCCCGTGGGAAAAGGGCATGAAGGCTTTCTCT. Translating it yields CASSPPWEKGMKAFS.

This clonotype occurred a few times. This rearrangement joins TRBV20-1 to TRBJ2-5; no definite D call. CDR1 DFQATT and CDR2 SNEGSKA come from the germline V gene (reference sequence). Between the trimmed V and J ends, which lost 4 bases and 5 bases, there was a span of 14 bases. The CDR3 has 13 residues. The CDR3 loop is CSAMGPVGETQYF. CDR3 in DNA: TGCAGTGCTATGGGTCCTGTCGGGGAGACCCAGTACTTC.

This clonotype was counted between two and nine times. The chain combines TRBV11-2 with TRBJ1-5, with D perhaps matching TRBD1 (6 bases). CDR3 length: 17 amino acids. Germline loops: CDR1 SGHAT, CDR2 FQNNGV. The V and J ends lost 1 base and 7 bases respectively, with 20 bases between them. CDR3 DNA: TGTGCCAGCAGCTTAGCACAGGGCCCAACTTCTGCCCAGCCCCAGCATTTT. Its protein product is CASSLAQGPTSAQPQHF.

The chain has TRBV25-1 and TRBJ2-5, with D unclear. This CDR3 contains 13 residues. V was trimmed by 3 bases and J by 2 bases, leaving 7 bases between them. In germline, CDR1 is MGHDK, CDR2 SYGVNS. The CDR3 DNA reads TGTGCCAGCAGTGATTTTAGTCAAGAGACCCAGTACTTC. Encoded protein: CASSDFSQETQYF.

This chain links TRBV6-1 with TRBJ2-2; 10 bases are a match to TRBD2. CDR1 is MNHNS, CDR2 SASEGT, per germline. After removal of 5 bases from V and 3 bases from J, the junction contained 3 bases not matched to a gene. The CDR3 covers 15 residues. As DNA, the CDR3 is TGTGCCAGCAGTCCTAGCGGGGGAGACACCGGGGAGCTGTTTTTT. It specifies CASSPSGGDTGELFF.

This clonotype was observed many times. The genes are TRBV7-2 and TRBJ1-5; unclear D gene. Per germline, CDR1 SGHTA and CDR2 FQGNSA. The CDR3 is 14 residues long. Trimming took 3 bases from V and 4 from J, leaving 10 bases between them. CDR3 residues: CASSFDPGNQPQHF. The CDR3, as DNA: TGTGCCAGCAGCTTTGACCCCGGAAATCAGCCCCAGCATTTT.